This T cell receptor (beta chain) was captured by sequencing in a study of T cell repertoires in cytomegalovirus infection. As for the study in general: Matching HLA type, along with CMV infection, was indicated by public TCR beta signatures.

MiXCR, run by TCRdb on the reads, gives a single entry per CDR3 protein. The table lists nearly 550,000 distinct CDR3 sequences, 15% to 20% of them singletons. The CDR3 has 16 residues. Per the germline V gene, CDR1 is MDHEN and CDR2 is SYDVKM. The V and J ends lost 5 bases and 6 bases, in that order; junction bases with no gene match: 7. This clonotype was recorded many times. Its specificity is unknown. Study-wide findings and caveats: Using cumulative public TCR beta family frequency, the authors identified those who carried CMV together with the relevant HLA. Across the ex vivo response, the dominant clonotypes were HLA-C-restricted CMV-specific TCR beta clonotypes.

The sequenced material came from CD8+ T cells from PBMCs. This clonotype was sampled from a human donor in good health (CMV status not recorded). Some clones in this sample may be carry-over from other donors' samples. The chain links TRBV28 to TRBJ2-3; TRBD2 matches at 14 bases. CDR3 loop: CASSMTSGRAPDTQYF. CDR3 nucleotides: TGTGCCAGCAGTATGACTAGCGGGAGGGCCCCTGATACGCAGTATTTT. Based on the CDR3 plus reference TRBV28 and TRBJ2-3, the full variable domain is DVKVTQSSRYLVKRTGEKVFLECVQDMDHENMFWYRQDPGLGLRLIYFSYDVKMKEKGDIPEGYSVSREKKERFSLILESASTNQTSMYLCASSMTSGRAPDTQYFGPGTRLTVL.